The next 23 T cell receptor beta chains were all read from a single sample in a study of low-dose radiotherapy and immunotherapy resistance in tumors. Time point: before trial treatment. TRAV- and TRBV-specific primers, spanning alpha and beta chains, primed first-strand cDNA. The authors amplified TCRs for about 20 PCR cycles with a constant-region primer and a V-primer adapter. TCRdb re-called the reads through MiXCR, storing one row per CDR3 protein. This sample carries 65,000 to 95,000 distinct CDR3 sequences, about 19% of them seen once, and the ten largest clones take more than 4.5%. Sequences were derived from PBMCs, sampled before treatment. All receptors derive from a male donor with prostate cancer.

This clonotype was recorded a few times. With only one base between it and a far larger clone, this is likely a read error. V is TRBV4-1 and J is TRBJ2-7, with D perhaps matching TRBD2 (7 bases). This CDR3 spans 17 amino acids. Trimming shortened V by 4 bases and J by 7 bases, and 26 bases separated the two germline ends. Germline values: CDR1 MGHRA, CDR2 YSYEKL. CDR3 sequence (DNA): TGCGCCAGCAGCCCACGACTAGCCCCGGCCGGGGACAATGAGCAGTACTTC. Its translation: CASSPRLAPAGDNEQYF.

This clonotype was seen ten or more times. The V and J genes are TRBV4-3 and TRBJ2-2; 16 nucleotides line up with TRBD2. This CDR3 contains 23 residues. The junction had 17 bases not matched to a gene; V was cut back by 0 bases and J by 4 bases. The germline V gene has CDR1 LGHNA and CDR2 YSLEER. CDR3 DNA sequence: TGCGCCAGCAGCCAAGAGTTTACTCCTCCGGGACTAGCGGGGGGGCGAGGCACCGGGGAGCTGTTTTTT. Its translation is CASSQEFTPPGLAGGRGTGELFF.

Turning to this clonotype: This likely traces to a read error, being one base from a far larger clone. The gene calls are TRBV9 and TRBJ2-5, with TRBD2 identical over 11 bases. The CDR3 consists of 15 residues. With V trimmed by 0 bases and J by 11 bases, 9 bases remained unmatched. CDR1 is SGDLS and CDR2 is YYNGEE in the germline V gene. CDR3 sequence: CASSVGLAGTDEQYF. Written as DNA, the CDR3 is TGTGCCAGCAGCGTAGGACTAGCGGGGACCGATGAGCAGTACTTC.

This clonotype was detected ten times or more. This chain uses TRBV7-9 with TRBJ2-5, with D hard to call. The germline CDR1 and CDR2 sequences are SEHNR and FQNEAQ (reference sequence). The V end lost 5 bases, the J end lost 7 bases, and 20 bases lay between the germline ends. This CDR3 contains 15 residues. The CDR3 region is CASSQKGLGGGTQYF. The CDR3 DNA reads TGTGCCAGCAGCCAGAAAGGTCTAGGCGGTGGGACCCAGTACTTC.

This clonotype was counted at least ten times. The gene calls are TRBV6-2 or TRBV6-3 and TRBJ1-1; D gene unclear. The germline CDR1 and CDR2 sequences are MNHEY and SVGEGT. V lost 1 base to trimming and J lost 0 bases, with 3 bases between them. This CDR3 spans 13 amino acids. This CDR3 reads CASSYWLNTEAFF. Written as DNA, the CDR3 is TGTGCCAGCAGTTACTGGCTGAACACTGAAGCTTTCTTT.

The table lists this clonotype with many counts. CDR3 nucleotides: TGTGCCAGCAGTGAAAGGACATACACCGGGGAGCTGTTTTTT. It translates to CASSERTYTGELFF. V and J are TRBV2 and TRBJ2-2; maybe TRBD1 (5 bases). CDR3 length equals 14 residues. V lost 2 bases and J 3 bases, leaving 7 bases between the germline ends. Germline CDR1 reads SNHLY; CDR2 reads FYNNEI.

This clonotype was picked up many times. The V call is TRBV10-3, the J call TRBJ1-5, with D unresolved. Germline CDR1 is ENHRY and CDR2 is SYGVKD. The CDR3 totals 15 residues. Trimming stripped 2 bases from V and 1 base from J, with 9 bases between. Here the CDR3 DNA reads TGTGCCATCAGTGAGGGAGCGAGCAGCAATCAGCCCCAGCATTTT. Amino acid sequence: CAISEGASSNQPQHF.

This clonotype was recorded at least ten times. The chain recombines TRBV29-1 with TRBJ1-1; TRBD1 might be the D (6 bases). The germline V gene has CDR1 SQVTM and CDR2 ANQGSEA. The length of the CDR3 is 13 residues. Trimming removed 6 bases at V and 4 bases at J, with 15 bases between. CDR3 residues: CSVLQGFGTEAFF. CDR3 in DNA: TGCAGCGTGCTACAGGGATTTGGCACTGAAGCTTTCTTT.

This clonotype was found many times. The chain links TRBV3-1 to TRBJ2-3; D possibly corresponds to TRBD2 (6 bases). CDR3 length: 14 residues. CDR1 LGHDT and CDR2 YNNKEL come from the germline V gene (reference sequence). The V end was cut by 4 bases, the J end by 2 bases, with 10 bases between. The CDR3 DNA sequence: TGTGCCAGCAGCCTTGGGAGGAACACAGATACGCAGTATTTT. Encoded protein: CASSLGRNTDTQYF.

The table lists this clonotype with many counts. In nucleotides, the CDR3 is TGTGCCACCAGCAGGGGGGGGACATCCTCTGGAAACACCATATATTTT. It yields the protein CATSRGGTSSGNTIYF. The chain carries TRBV15 and TRBJ1-3, with TRBD1 as a possible D gene (6 bases). The V end lost 3 bases, the J end lost 0 bases, and 12 bases lay between the germline ends. CDR1 is LNHNV and CDR2 is YYDKDF in the germline V gene (reference sequence). The CDR3 covers 16 residues.

The sample holds a few counts of this clonotype. The genes are TRBV2 and TRBJ2-3; TRBD1 or TRBD2 may be the D gene (5 bases each). The CDR3 has 16 residues. The germline V gene encodes CDR1 SNHLY and CDR2 FYNNEI. The V end was cut by 6 bases, the J end by 4 bases, with 20 bases between. The CDR3 here is CASRDPGTAISDTQYF. As DNA, the CDR3 is TGTGCCAGCAGGGACCCCGGGACGGCGATCTCAGATACGCAGTATTTT.

Ten or more counts support this clonotype. The chain couples TRBV6-2 or TRBV6-3 to TRBJ2-7, with D tentatively TRBD1 or TRBD2 (5 bases each). V lost 1 base and J lost 2, with 9 bases in between. Germline lookup yields CDR1 MNHEY and CDR2 SVGEGT. There are 14 residues in the CDR3. The CDR3 reads CASSYWDGPYEQYF. The DNA of the CDR3 is TGTGCCAGCAGTTACTGGGACGGTCCCTACGAGCAGTACTTC.

This clonotype appeared a single time. One junction end disagrees with the germline gene, perhaps due to a read error. J is TRBJ2-3 and V is TRBV5-3; 12 nucleotides line up with TRBD1. TRBV5-3 is marked as an open reading frame, function uncertain. The CDR3 totals 15 residues. CDR3 bases: TGTGCCAGCAGCTTCGGGACAGGGGGCGCAGATACGCAGTATTTT. Translating it yields CASSFGTGGADTQYF.

In its sample, this clonotype was seen many times. The V and J genes are TRBV9 and TRBJ2-3; 12 nucleotides agree with TRBD2. Trimming removed 3 bases from V and 0 bases from J; junction bases left unmatched: 2. This CDR3 spans 16 amino acids. Germline lookup yields CDR1 SGDLS and CDR2 YYNGEE. CDR3 bases: TGTGCCAGCAGCGAAGGGACTAGCGGGAGCACAGATACGCAGTATTTT. It is translated as CASSEGTSGSTDTQYF.

Many counts were recorded for this clonotype. The chain couples TRBV5-1 to TRBJ2-2, with TRBD1 matching over 7 bases. The germline gives CDR1 SGHRS, CDR2 YFSETQ. This CDR3 comprises 13 residues. V lost 4 bases and J lost 6; bases outside the gene matches: 3. CDR3 residues: CASSPGQAGELFF. CDR3 sequence (DNA): TGCGCCAGCAGCCCAGGACAGGCCGGGGAGCTGTTTTTT.

This clonotype was seen repeatedly, ten times or more. The chain links TRBV11-1 to TRBJ1-6, with D perhaps TRBD1 (5 bases). This CDR3 is 15 amino acids long. The V and J ends lost 5 bases and 8 bases respectively, with 16 bases between them. Germline CDR1 is SGHAT and CDR2 is FQDESV (reference sequence). The CDR3 spells CASSQGRDGDSPLHF. DNA of the CDR3: TGTGCCAGCAGCCAAGGCCGGGACGGAGATTCACCCCTCCACTTT.

This clonotype was observed many times. The genes are TRBV23-1 and TRBJ2-7; D remains unclear. TRBV23-1 is given ORF status, its function remaining uncertain. Trimming left V 0 bases short and J 5 bases short, with 11 bases between. CDR3 length: 14 residues. This CDR3 reads CASSQSTRIDEQYF. Here the CDR3 DNA reads TGCGCCAGCAGTCAATCGACCAGAATCGACGAGCAGTACTTC.

In its sample, this clonotype was seen many times. The V gene is TRBV20-1, the J gene TRBJ1-2, with 10 bases identical to TRBD1. V shed 4 bases and J 6 bases; nucleotides not matched to a gene: 5. The CDR3 loop spans 13 amino acids. The germline gives CDR1 DFQATT, CDR2 SNEGSKA (reference sequence). CDR3 nucleotides: TGCAGTGCTACAGGGACAGGGGAGAATGGCTACACCTTC. Its translation: CSATGTGENGYTF.

This clonotype was detected many times. The chain carries TRBV10-3 and TRBJ2-1; D call uncertain. This CDR3 has 13 amino acids. Per the germline V gene, CDR1 is ENHRY and CDR2 is SYGVKD. Trimming stripped 3 bases from V and 1 base from J, with 4 bases between. CDR3 nucleotide sequence: TGTGCCATCAGTGACGGATCCTACAATGAGCAGTTCTTC. This sequence encodes CAISDGSYNEQFF.

This clonotype was counted at least ten times. This chain connects TRBV15 to TRBJ2-3; D may correspond to TRBD1 or TRBD2 (6 bases each). This CDR3 is 13 amino acids long. CDR1 and CDR2 from the germline V gene are LNHNV and YYDKDF (reference sequence). Trimming took 5 bases from V and 7 from J, leaving 13 bases between them. CDR3 loop: CATSGGGINTQYF. The CDR3 region has the DNA TGTGCCACCAGCGGAGGGGGGATAAATACGCAGTATTTT.

This clonotype has a count of ten or more. This chain connects TRBV6-8 to TRBJ2-7; 11 bases agree with TRBD2. The CDR3 runs to 15 residues. The ends lost 6 bases at V and 6 bases at J; junction bases unmatched: 10. The V gene's germline CDR1 is MNHGY and CDR2 SAAAGT. In DNA form, the CDR3 reads TGTGCCAGCAGACGGACCTTAGCGGGGGGGCTCGAGCAGTACTTC. It is translated as CASRRTLAGGLEQYF.

The CDR3 DNA follows: TGCAGTGTCGACAGGACCCACACTGAAGCTTTCTTT. Its protein product is CSVDRTHTEAFF. This chain connects TRBV20-1 to TRBJ1-1, with a weak D call TRBD1 (6 bases). Germline V lookup: CDR1 DFQATT, CDR2 SNEGSKA (reference sequence). Between the trimmed V and J ends, which lost 7 bases and 3 bases, there was a span of 12 bases. This CDR3 spans 12 amino acids.

This clonotype was recorded many times. The CDR3 here is CATSREDGTYEQYF. For the CDR3, the DNA is TGTGCCACCAGCAGAGAGGACGGAACCTACGAGCAGTACTTC. The chain links TRBV15 to TRBJ2-7; D unresolved. Germline V lookup: CDR1 LNHNV, CDR2 YYDKDF (reference sequence). CDR3 length: 14 residues. Trimming stripped 0 bases from V and 2 bases from J, with 8 bases between.